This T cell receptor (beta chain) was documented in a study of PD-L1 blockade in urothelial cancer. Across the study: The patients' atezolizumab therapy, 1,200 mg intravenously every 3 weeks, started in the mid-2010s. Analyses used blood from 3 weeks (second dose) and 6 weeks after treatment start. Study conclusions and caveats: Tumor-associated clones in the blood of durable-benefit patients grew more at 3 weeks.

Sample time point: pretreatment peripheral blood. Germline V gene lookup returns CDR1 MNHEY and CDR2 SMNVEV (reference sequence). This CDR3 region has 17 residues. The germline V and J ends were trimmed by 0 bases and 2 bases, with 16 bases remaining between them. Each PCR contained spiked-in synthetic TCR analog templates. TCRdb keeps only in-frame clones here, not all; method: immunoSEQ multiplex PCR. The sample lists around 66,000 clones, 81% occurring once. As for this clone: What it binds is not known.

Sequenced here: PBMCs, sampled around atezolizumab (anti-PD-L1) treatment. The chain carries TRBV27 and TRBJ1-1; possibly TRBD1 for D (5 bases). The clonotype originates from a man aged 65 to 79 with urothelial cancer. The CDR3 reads CASSLSGRGTPNTEAFF. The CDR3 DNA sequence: TGTGCCAGCAGTTTATCTGGGAGGGGTACCCCCAACACTGAAGCTTTCTTT.